This entry features one T cell receptor (beta chain) sequence. The protocol was immunoSEQ multiplex PCR, while the TCRdb copy is restricted to in-frame clones and leaves out a portion. The top ten clones hold about 4.4% of a sample with roughly 230,000 clones, around 82% of them seen once. These data are taken from a study of blood T cell repertoires in COVID-19. Background on the study: PBMCs, B-cell-depleted T cells, or T cells provided the cDNA or gDNA that made up the material.

V was pared by 5 bases and J by 2 bases, with 7 bases of the junction left unmatched. CDR1 is MNHEY and CDR2 is SVGAGI in the germline V gene. This CDR3 has 15 residues. This TCR was sampled from a man aged 50-60 years with active or convalescent COVID-19. The sequenced sample was peripheral blood. The rearrangement uses TRBV6-5 and TRBJ2-7; the match to TRBD1 covers 9 bases. The CDR3 reads CASSPGTGRAYEQYF. Written as DNA, the CDR3 is TGTGCCAGCAGTCCTGGGACAGGGAGGGCCTACGAGCAGTACTTC.